Listed below are T cell receptor beta chains from one sample, sequenced in a study. Using its own MiXCR run on the RT-PCR reads, TCRdb lists one record per CDR3 protein. The table includes about 680,000 distinct CDR3 sequences, approximately 15% detected once. The sequenced material came from memory CD4+ T cells from blood. The source of these receptors is a female donor in good health, serving as a healthy control. The conserved cysteine and the conserved F or W are not part of the CDR3 here. Not every row has a clone size; where given, it reads once, few, many or a size class.

J | V | size | CDR3
TRBJ1-1 | TRBV20-1 | NA | SARPGAKNTEAF
TRBJ2-7 | TRBV12-1 | NA | ASSFGQPEQY
TRBJ2-7 | TRBV7-9 | once | ASDSGFSPYEQY
TRBJ2-7 | TRBV7-9 | NA | ASSRNTGKVNEQY
TRBJ2-5 | TRBV20-1 | many | SASAGTSLWETQY
TRBJ1-1 | TRBV2 | few | ASSEGRGTISEAF
TRBJ2-1 | TRBV3-1 | NA | ASSQGRHSGRPRDEQF
TRBJ2-7 | TRBV30 | NA | AWSRELLGEQY
TRBJ2-3 | TRBV5-6 | NA | ASSFPSAGADTQY
TRBJ2-5 | TRBV10-3 | many | AISESMLTEQETQY
TRBJ2-2 | TRBV7-2 | few | ASSFPSGGGNTGELF
TRBJ2-1 | TRBV7-8 | many | ASSLAPLAGAGEQF
TRBJ1-5 | TRBV10-3 | many | AISESIGTGDNQPQH
TRBJ2-7 | TRBV20-1 | many | SAHPGTSGRDEQY
TRBJ1-1 | TRBV20-1 | NA | SAQGMRTEAF
TRBJ1-6 | TRBV5-1 | NA | ASSLTGGRGSSPLH
TRBJ2-7 | TRBV6-5 | NA | ASSYSILSSYEQY